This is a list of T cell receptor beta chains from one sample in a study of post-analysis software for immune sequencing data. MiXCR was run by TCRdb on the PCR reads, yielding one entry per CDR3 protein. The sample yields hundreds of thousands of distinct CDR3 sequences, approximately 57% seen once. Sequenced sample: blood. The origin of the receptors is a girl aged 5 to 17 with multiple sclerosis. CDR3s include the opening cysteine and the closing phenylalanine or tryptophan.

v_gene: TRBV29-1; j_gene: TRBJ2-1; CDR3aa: CSASGFPPRDEQFF
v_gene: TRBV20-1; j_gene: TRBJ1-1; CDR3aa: CSARGDRGMNTEAFF
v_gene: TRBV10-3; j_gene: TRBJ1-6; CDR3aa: CAIGSSYNSPLHF
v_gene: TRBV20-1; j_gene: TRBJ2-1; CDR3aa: CSARDPGEEVHEQFF
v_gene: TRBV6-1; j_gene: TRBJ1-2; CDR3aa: CVSSEFGPEGNYGYTF
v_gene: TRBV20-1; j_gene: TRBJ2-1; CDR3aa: CSARDPLRYNEQFF
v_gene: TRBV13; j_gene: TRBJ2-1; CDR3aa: CASTFHQRGGGGSTHEQFF
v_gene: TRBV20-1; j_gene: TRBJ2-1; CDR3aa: CSARATGWGNEQFF
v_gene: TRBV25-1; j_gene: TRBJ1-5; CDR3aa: CASSVSGNQPQHF
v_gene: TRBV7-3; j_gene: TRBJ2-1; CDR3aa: CASSKAGTSGSSSYNEQFF
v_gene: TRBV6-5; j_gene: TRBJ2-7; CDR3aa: CASSKQGAPYEQYF
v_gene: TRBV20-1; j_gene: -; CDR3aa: CSASRTSGSYEQYF
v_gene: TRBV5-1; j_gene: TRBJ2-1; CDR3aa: CASSLASGLAGVNSYNEQFF
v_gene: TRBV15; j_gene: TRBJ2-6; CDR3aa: CATSRKQRSGANVLTF
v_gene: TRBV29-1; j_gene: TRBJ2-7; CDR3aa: CSVLQAYEQYF
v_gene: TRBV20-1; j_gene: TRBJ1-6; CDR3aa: CSARDVDSGGYNSPLHF
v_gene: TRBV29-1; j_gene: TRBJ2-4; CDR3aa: CSVNLPGKNIQYF
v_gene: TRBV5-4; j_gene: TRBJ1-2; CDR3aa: CASSLEPGQGLVGHGYTF